The rows below give T cell receptor beta chains drawn from one sample of a study of shared clonotypes between healthy human individuals. TCRdb's copy holds only in-frame clones and misses some; the assay was immunoSEQ multiplex PCR. This sample has 2 million to 2.5 million clones, with roughly 96% found just once. Sequencing was done on a sample of naive CD4+ T cells sorted from blood. These receptors originate from a man between 18 and 29 years old in good health. The CDR3 runs from the conserved cysteine through the conserved F or W. A D gene is named only where the DNA matches it firmly. Clone size, where shown, is once, few, many, or a class for clones that have expanded.

>TRBD1|TRBV6-6|.|TRBJ2-5
CAGARGPQETQYF
TGTGCCGGGGCGAGGGGGCCGCAAGAGACCCAGTACTTC
>.|TRBV30|.|TRBJ1-5
CAWSPDSNQPQHF
TGTGCCTGGAGTCCGGATAGCAATCAGCCCCAGCATTTT
>.|TRBV25-1|once|TRBJ2-7
CASSIRTGYEQYF
TGTGCCAGCAGTATTCGGACGGGGTACGAGCAGTACTTC
>.|TRBV2|.|TRBJ2-2
CASSEDVPKGVGELFF
TGTGCCAGCAGTGAAGATGTCCCCAAAGGGGTCGGGGAGCTGTTTTTT
>.|TRBV7-9|.|TRBJ1-5
CASSLVGQGGQPQHF
TGTGCCAGCAGCTTAGTCGGGCAGGGTGGTCAGCCCCAGCATTTT
>.|TRBV10-3|.|TRBJ2-1
CATGGLGSYNEQFF
TGTGCCACGGGGGGCTTGGGATCCTACAATGAGCAGTTCTTC
>.|TRBV12-2|once|TRBJ2-7
CASRIGDNSSYEQYF
TGTGCAAGTCGCATAGGGGACAACAGCTCCTACGAGCAGTACTTC
>.|TRBV6-6|.|TRBJ1-5
CASSYRVSNQPQHF
TGTGCCAGCAGTTACCGGGTTAGCAATCAGCCCCAGCATTTT
>TRBD2|TRBV7-2|.|TRBJ2-7
CASSTAGGPTYEQYF
TGTGCCAGCAGCACAGCGGGAGGGCCAACCTACGAGCAGTACTTC
>.|TRBV5-1|.|TRBJ2-7
CASSLDSRGYEQYF
TGCGCCAGCAGCTTGGACAGTAGAGGTTACGAGCAGTACTTC
>TRBD2|TRBV30|.|TRBJ2-7
CAWSIKAGMQYF
TGTGCCTGGAGTATAAAAGCGGGAATGCAGTACTTC
>.|TRBV7-2|.|TRBJ1-4
CASSLRWTNEKLFF
TGTGCCAGCAGCTTAAGATGGACTAATGAAAAACTGTTTTTT
>.|TRBV30|.|TRBJ2-2
CAWAAGGYTGELFF
TGTGCCTGGGCCGCCGGGGGCTACACCGGGGAGCTGTTTTTT
>.|TRBV6-1|.|TRBJ2-7
CASSKRGDSYEQYF
TGTGCCAGCAGCAAACGGGGAGACTCCTACGAGCAGTACTTC
>TRBD1|TRBV5-1|.|TRBJ2-7
CASSPGQGRDEQYF
TGCGCCAGCAGCCCGGGACAGGGCCGCGACGAGCAGTACTTC
>TRBD2|TRBV27|.|TRBJ2-7
CASRLRASGGPIHIYEQYF
TGTGCCAGCAGACTCCGAGCTAGCGGGGGGCCGATTCACATCTACGAGCAGTACTTC
>.|TRBV28|.|TRBJ2-2
CASSLSGLYGELFF
TGTGCCAGCAGTTTATCGGGGCTTTACGGGGAGCTGTTTTTT
>.|TRBV11-2|.|TRBJ1-6
CASSLENRLGGQQNSPLHF
TGTGCCAGCAGCTTAGAAAATAGGCTCGGCGGACAACAAAATTCACCCCTCCACTTT
>TRBD2|TRBV11-3|.|TRBJ2-5
CASSLGLAESETQYF
TGTGCCAGCAGCTTAGGACTAGCGGAATCAGAGACCCAGTACTTC
>TRBD1|TRBV6-1|.|TRBJ1-1
CASSEVQGGRTEAFF
TGTGCCAGCAGTGAAGTTCAGGGGGGACGGACTGAAGCTTTCTTT
>.|TRBV6-8|.|TRBJ2-7
CASSHVPFSSYEQYF
TGTGCCAGCAGCCACGTTCCCTTCAGCTCCTACGAGCAGTACTTC
>.|TRBV30|few|TRBJ2-3
CAWSVLDTQYF
TGTGCCTGGAGTGTACTAGATACGCAGTATTTT
>.|TRBV7-9|.|TRBJ2-5
CASNPGGSLETQYF
TGTGCCAGCAATCCAGGGGGGTCTTTAGAGACCCAGTACTTC
>TRBD1|TRBV7-2|.|TRBJ1-5
CASSRGQGGIQPQHF
TGTGCCAGCAGCAGAGGACAGGGCGGGATTCAGCCCCAGCATTTT
>TRBD1|TRBV4-1|.|TRBJ2-7
CASSQEWVTDRGYEQYF
TGCGCCAGCAGCCAAGAATGGGTGACGGACAGGGGGTACGAGCAGTACTTC
>.|TRBV9|.|TRBJ2-7
CASGGTGSGYEQYF
TGTGCCAGCGGGGGTACAGGGAGTGGTTACGAGCAGTACTTC
>.|TRBV2|.|TRBJ2-7
CASRGLRDGDYEQYF
TGTGCCAGCAGAGGTTTACGGGACGGCGACTACGAGCAGTACTTC
>.|TRBV27|.|TRBJ1-1
CASRTVNTEAFF
TGTGCCAGCCGGACTGTGAACACTGAAGCTTTCTTT
>TRBD1|TRBV6-5|.|TRBJ1-4
CASSYSTQGAKEKLFF
TGTGCCAGCAGTTACTCGACCCAGGGGGCCAAGGAAAAACTGTTTTTT
>.|TRBV7-8|once|TRBJ2-4
CASSLVGFQTKNIQYF
TGTGCCAGCAGCTTAGTAGGGTTCCAAACCAAAAACATTCAGTACTTC
>.|TRBV30|.|TRBJ1-5
CAWKQGNQPQHF
TGTGCCTGGAAGCAGGGCAATCAGCCCCAGCATTTT
>TRBD1|TRBV6-6|.|TRBJ1-3
CAGGGQGLNTIYF
TGTGCCGGGGGGGGACAGGGCCTAAACACCATATATTTT
>TRBD1|TRBV30|.|TRBJ1-4
CAWGDRNKGEGKLFF
TGTGCCTGGGGGGACAGGAATAAAGGCGAGGGGAAACTGTTTTTT
>.|TRBV30|.|TRBJ1-4
CAWSVSAKRNEKLFF
TGCGCCTGGAGTGTATCGGCGAAGAGGAATGAAAAACTGTTTTTT
>TRBD2|TRBV11-2|.|TRBJ2-3
CASSLGVGGATDTQYF
TGTGCCAGCAGCTTAGGTGTCGGGGGGGCCACAGATACGCAGTATTTT
>.|TRBV25-1|.|TRBJ1-1
CASSSTMGLAFF
TGTGCCAGCAGTTCCACGATGGGACTAGCTTTCTTT
>.|TRBV2|.|TRBJ1-1
CASSVAEMNTEAFF
TGTGCCAGCAGTGTAGCAGAGATGAACACTGAAGCTTTCTTT
>TRBD1|TRBV5-6|.|TRBJ2-2
CASSYPQGADTGELFF
TGTGCCAGCAGCTACCCACAGGGGGCCGACACCGGGGAGCTGTTTTTT
>.|TRBV10-3|.|TRBJ2-5
CAISESAETQYF
TGTGCCATCAGTGAGTCGGCAGAGACCCAGTACTTC
>.|TRBV10-3|.|TRBJ1-6
CAIRGGGAESPLHF
TGTGCCATCAGGGGGGGCGGGGCGGAATCACCCCTCCACTTT
>.|TRBV28|.|TRBJ2-6
CASIQGSGANVLTF
TGTGCCAGCATTCAGGGCTCTGGGGCCAACGTCCTGACTTTC
>.|TRBV9|.|TRBJ2-3
CASSVSGDRDTQYF
TGTGCCAGCAGCGTAAGTGGTGATCGGGATACGCAGTATTTT
>TRBD2|TRBV14|.|TRBJ2-5
CASSQLAGVETQYF
TGTGCCAGCAGCCAATTGGCGGGAGTAGAGACCCAGTACTTC
>.|TRBV28|.|TRBJ2-2
CASDRNTGELFF
TGTGCCAGCGACAGGAACACCGGGGAGCTGTTTTTT
>.|TRBV10-2|.|TRBJ1-3
CASSESGSGNTIYF
TGCGCCAGCAGTGAGTCGGGCTCTGGAAACACCATATATTTT
>.|TRBV11-2|.|TRBJ2-5
CASSRHFLGNQETQYF
TGTGCCAGCAGCCGACACTTCCTCGGGAACCAAGAGACCCAGTACTTC
>.|TRBV19|.|TRBJ2-7
CATSARTHSYEQYF
TGTGCCACCTCAGCCAGGACTCACTCCTACGAGCAGTACTTC
>.|TRBV9|once|TRBJ1-3
CASSAVLGDVSGNTIYF
TGTGCCAGCAGCGCCGTCCTGGGCGACGTCTCTGGAAACACCATATATTTT
>.|TRBV6-1|.|TRBJ2-7
CASLIREGYEQYF
TGTGCCAGCCTAATCAGGGAAGGCTACGAGCAGTACTTC